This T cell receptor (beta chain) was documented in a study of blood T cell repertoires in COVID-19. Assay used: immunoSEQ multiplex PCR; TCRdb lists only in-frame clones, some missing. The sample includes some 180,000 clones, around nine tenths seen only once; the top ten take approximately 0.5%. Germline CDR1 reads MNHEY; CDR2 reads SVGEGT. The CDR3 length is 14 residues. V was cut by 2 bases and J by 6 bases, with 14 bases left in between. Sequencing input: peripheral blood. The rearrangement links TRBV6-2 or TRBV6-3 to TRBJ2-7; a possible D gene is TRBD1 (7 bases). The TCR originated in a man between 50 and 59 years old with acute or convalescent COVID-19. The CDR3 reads CASSYGGQGGEQYV. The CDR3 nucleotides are TGTGCCAGCAGTTACGGGGGGCAGGGGGGCGAGCAGTACGTC.